Listed below are T cell receptor beta chains from one sample, sequenced in a study of blood T cell repertoires in COVID-19. Method: immunoSEQ multiplex PCR; TCRdb's copy keeps in-frame clones and lacks some. The table includes fewer than 200,000 clones, less than 90% detected once. What was sequenced was PBMCs or T cells enriched from blood (not recorded which). The origin of the receptors is a woman in her forties or fifties who had recovered from COVID-19. Both conserved end residues are part of each CDR3. The D gene is left open where the match is weak. Clone size, where shown, is once, few, many, or a class for clones that have expanded.

j_gene	d_gene	v_gene	abundance	CDR3aa	CDR3nt
TRBJ2-1	-	TRBV12-5	-	CASTGDNEQFF	TGTGCTAGTACGGGGGACAATGAGCAGTTCTTC
TRBJ1-4	TRBD1	TRBV28	-	CASSFDTGTGEGKLFF	TGTGCCAGCAGTTTCGATACCGGGACAGGGGAAGGAAAACTGTTTTTT
TRBJ1-1	-	TRBV28	-	CASSSERVRAFF	TGTGCCAGCAGTTCAGAGCGGGTCCGAGCTTTCTTT
TRBJ2-3	TRBD1	TRBV7-9	-	CASSLQQGARSDTQYF	TGTGCCAGCAGCCTCCAACAGGGGGCGAGGTCGGATACGCAGTATTTT
TRBJ1-3	TRBD1	TRBV28	-	CASSGQGDLSGNTIYF	TGTGCCAGCAGTGGACAGGGGGATCTCTCTGGAAACACCATATATTTT
TRBJ2-5	TRBD1	TRBV28	few	CASSPRQGVGRETQYF	TGTGCCAGCAGTCCCAGACAGGGAGTGGGGAGAGAGACCCAGTACTTC
TRBJ1-5	-	TRBV30	-	CAWSVRVGQPQHF	TGTGCCTGGAGTGTCAGGGTAGGGCAGCCCCAGCATTTT
TRBJ1-6	-	TRBV6-5	-	CASSYAARAFNSPLHF	TGTGCCAGCAGCTACGCCGCGAGGGCATTCAATTCACCCCTCCACTTT
TRBJ1-4	-	TRBV12-3/TRBV12-4	-	CASSQVPSEKLFF	TGTGCCAGCAGTCAGGTGCCGAGTGAAAAACTGTTTTTT
TRBJ1-1	-	TRBV29-1	-	CSVESRTENTEAFF	TGCAGCGTTGAGAGTAGGACAGAGAACACTGAAGCTTTCTTT
TRBJ2-3	-	TRBV7-9	once	CASSLVRGTDTQYF	TGTGCCAGCAGCTTAGTCAGGGGCACAGATACGCAGTATTTT
TRBJ2-1	TRBD1	TRBV18	few	CASSQGDEQFF	TGTGCCAGCTCGCAGGGGGATGAGCAGTTCTTC
TRBJ1-2	-	TRBV5-6	-	CASSLPDRTPGYTF	TGTGCCAGCAGCCTCCCCGACAGGACTCCTGGCTACACCTTC
TRBJ2-3	-	TRBV7-2	-	CASSSYTDTQYF	TGTGCCAGCAGCTCCTACACAGATACGCAGTATTTT
TRBJ1-2	-	TRBV5-1	-	CASSPEGINYGYTF	TGCGCCAGCAGCCCGGAGGGCATAAACTATGGCTACACCTTC
TRBJ1-3	-	TRBV11-2	-	CASSLEGTIRSHF	TGTGCCAGCAGCTTAGAAGGAACTATTCGTTCGCATTTT
TRBJ2-2	-	TRBV19	few	CATSDASGNTGELFF	TGTGCCACTTCTGATGCGAGCGGTAACACCGGGGAGCTGTTTTTT
TRBJ1-3	-	TRBV7-6	-	CASSLAQGTGNTIYF	TGTGCCAGCAGCTTAGCACAGGGCACTGGAAACACCATATATTTT
TRBJ1-1	-	TRBV5-6	-	CASSFPGGEAFF	TGTGCCAGCAGCTTTCCAGGTGGCGAAGCTTTCTTT
TRBJ1-6	-	TRBV7-9	-	CASSFPVSNSPLHF	TGTGCCAGCAGCTTTCCGGTGTCTAATTCACCCCTCCACTTT
TRBJ2-2	TRBD1	TRBV5-1	-	CASSSGQRSRAGELFF	TGCGCCAGCAGCTCGGGACAGCGAAGTAGGGCCGGGGAGCTGTTTTTT
TRBJ1-1	-	TRBV5-6	-	CASSPRGSALSAFF	TGTGCCAGCAGCCCGAGGGGGTCCGCCCTGTCGGCTTTCTTT
TRBJ2-5	TRBD1	TRBV9	-	CASSVGPGGETQYF	TGTGCCAGCAGCGTAGGCCCAGGGGGTGAGACCCAGTACTTC
TRBJ2-3	TRBD2	TRBV11-3	once	CASSSRTSGGTDTQYF	TGTGCCAGCAGCTCGCGGACTAGCGGGGGCACAGATACGCAGTATTTT
TRBJ1-4	-	TRBV20-1	-	CSASSGEEGEKLFF	TGCAGTGCTAGTTCCGGGGAGGAGGGGGAAAAACTGTTTTTT
TRBJ2-3	TRBD1	TRBV4-3	-	CASSPDLTSGGTQYF	TGCGCCAGCAGCCCGGACCTCACCTCAGGGGGTACGCAGTATTTT
TRBJ1-2	-	TRBV6-1	-	CASSEYEGGYTF	TGTGCCAGCAGTGAATATGAGGGAGGCTACACCTTC
TRBJ1-2	-	TRBV25-1	-	CASSGLSGYGYTF	TGTGCCAGCAGTGGCCTTTCCGGCTATGGCTACACCTTC
TRBJ1-3	-	TRBV4-1	-	CASSQGGQELWGTIYF	TGCGCCAGCAGCCAAGGGGGGCAGGAACTATGGGGCACCATATATTTT
TRBJ1-2	-	TRBV4-1	-	CASSRNRGSKGYTF	TGCGCCAGCAGCCGGAATAGGGGCTCAAAAGGCTACACCTTC
TRBJ1-2	TRBD1	TRBV29-1	-	CSSRQGATYTF	TGCAGCTCAAGACAGGGGGCTACATACACCTTC
TRBJ2-5	-	TRBV2	-	CASSEWPRQETQYF	TGTGCCAGCAGTGAATGGCCAAGACAAGAGACCCAGTACTTC
TRBJ1-2	TRBD1	TRBV19	once	CASSIDLRGHGYTF	TGTGCCAGTAGTATAGATCTGAGGGGGCACGGCTACACCTTC
TRBJ1-4	-	TRBV12-3/TRBV12-4	-	CASRGEKLFF	TGTGCCAGCCGAGGGGAAAAACTGTTTTTT
TRBJ1-1	-	TRBV19	once	CASSKETGEAFF	TGTGCCAGTAGTAAAGAAACAGGTGAAGCTTTCTTT
TRBJ2-3	-	TRBV19	-	CASRPRAGVDTQYF	TGTGCCAGTCGTCCTAGGGCCGGGGTAGATACGCAGTATTTT
TRBJ1-1	-	TRBV5-1	-	CASSPGRDTEAFF	TGCGCCAGCAGCCCGGGCAGGGACACTGAAGCTTTCTTT
TRBJ2-3	TRBD2	TRBV14	few	CASSQGSGGCTDTQYF	TGTGCCAGCAGCCAAGGTAGCGGGGGTTGCACAGATACGCAGTATTTT
TRBJ1-1	TRBD1	TRBV29-1	-	CSVETGQIAFF	TGCAGCGTTGAGACAGGGCAGATAGCTTTCTTT
TRBJ2-3	TRBD2	TRBV19	-	CASGLAGTDTQYF	TGTGCCAGTGGACTAGCGGGCACAGATACGCAGTATTTT
TRBJ2-3	TRBD2	TRBV5-1	once	CASSLREGADTQYF	TGCGCCAGCAGCTTGCGGGAGGGGGCAGATACGCAGTATTTT
TRBJ1-4	-	TRBV24-1	-	CATSDRADEKLFF	TGTGCCACCAGTGACCGTGCGGATGAAAAACTGTTTTTT
TRBJ1-2	-	TRBV29-1	-	CSVEDRVGANGYTF	TGCAGCGTTGAAGATCGGGTGGGGGCGAATGGCTACACCTTC
TRBJ1-6	TRBD1	TRBV6-4	few	CASSDSTGGSPLHF	TGTGCCAGCAGTGACTCGACAGGGGGCTCACCCCTCCACTTT
TRBJ1-4	-	TRBV9	-	CASSVSGAPEKLFF	TGTGCCAGCAGCGTCAGCGGGGCTCCTGAAAAACTGTTTTTT